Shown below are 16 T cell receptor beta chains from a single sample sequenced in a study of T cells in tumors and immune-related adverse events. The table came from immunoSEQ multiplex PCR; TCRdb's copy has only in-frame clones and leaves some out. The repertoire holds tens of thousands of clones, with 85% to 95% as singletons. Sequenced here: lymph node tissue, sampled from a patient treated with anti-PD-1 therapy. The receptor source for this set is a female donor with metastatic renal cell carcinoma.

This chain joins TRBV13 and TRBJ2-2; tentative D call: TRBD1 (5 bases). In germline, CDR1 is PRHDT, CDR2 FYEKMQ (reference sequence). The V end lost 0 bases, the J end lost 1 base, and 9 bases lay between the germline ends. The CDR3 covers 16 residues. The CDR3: CASSLGSGLNTGELFF. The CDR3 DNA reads TGTGCCAGCAGCTTAGGGTCAGGGCTGAACACCGGGGAGCTGTTTTTT.

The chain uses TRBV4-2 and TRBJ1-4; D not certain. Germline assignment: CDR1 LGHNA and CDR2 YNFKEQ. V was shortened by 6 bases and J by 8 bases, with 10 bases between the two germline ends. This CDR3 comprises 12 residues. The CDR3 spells CASRPGREKLFF. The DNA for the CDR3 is TGTGCCAGCAGACCGGGAAGGGAAAAACTGTTTTTT.

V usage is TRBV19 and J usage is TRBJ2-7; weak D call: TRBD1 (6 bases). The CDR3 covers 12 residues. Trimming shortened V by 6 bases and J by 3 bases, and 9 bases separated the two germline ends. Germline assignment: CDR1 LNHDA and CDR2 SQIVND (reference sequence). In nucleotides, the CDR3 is TGTGCCAGTAGAGGGGGAAGCTACGAGCAGTACTTC. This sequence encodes CASRGGSYEQYF. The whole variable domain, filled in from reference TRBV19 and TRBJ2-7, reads DGGITQSPKYLFRKEGQNVTLSCEQNLNHDAMYWYRQDPGQGLRLIYYSQIVNDFQKGDIAEGYSVSREKKESFPLTVTSAQKNPTAFYLCASRGGSYEQYFGPGTRLTVT.

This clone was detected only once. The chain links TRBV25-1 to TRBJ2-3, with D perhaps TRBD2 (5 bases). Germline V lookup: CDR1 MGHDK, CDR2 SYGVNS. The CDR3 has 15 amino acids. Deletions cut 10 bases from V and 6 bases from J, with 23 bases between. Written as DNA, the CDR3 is TGTGCCACCTCTACCCGGGCGGGCCCCTACGATACGCAGTATTTT. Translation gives CATSTRAGPYDTQYF.

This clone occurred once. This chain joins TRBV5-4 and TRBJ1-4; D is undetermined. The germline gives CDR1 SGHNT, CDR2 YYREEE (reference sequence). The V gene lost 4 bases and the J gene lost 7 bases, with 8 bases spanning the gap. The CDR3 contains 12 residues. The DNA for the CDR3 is TGTGCCAGCAGCAATCCGGGTGAAAAACTGTTTTTT. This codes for CASSNPGEKLFF.

Here the CDR3 DNA reads TGTGCCAGCAGCTTGGTCGGACAGGGGGCCTCCTATGGCTACACCTTC. Amino acids: CASSLVGQGASYGYTF. The chain carries TRBV5-6 and TRBJ1-2; 11 bases align to TRBD1. Germline V gene lookup returns CDR1 SGHDT and CDR2 YYEEEE. The CDR3 covers 16 residues. Trimming removed 0 bases from V and 4 bases from J; junction bases left unmatched: 5.

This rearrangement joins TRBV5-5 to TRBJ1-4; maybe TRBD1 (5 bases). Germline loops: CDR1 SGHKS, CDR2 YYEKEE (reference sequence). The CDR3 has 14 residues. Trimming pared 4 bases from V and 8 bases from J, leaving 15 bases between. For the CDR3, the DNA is TGTGCCAGCAGCGACCGGGGGATTTTCGAAAAACTGTTTTTT. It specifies CASSDRGIFEKLFF.

The CDR3 region is CASSPSPATNEKLFF. The DNA of the CDR3 is TGTGCCAGCAGTCCCTCCCCAGCAACTAATGAAAAACTGTTTTTT. The genes are TRBV27 and TRBJ1-4, with no clear D. CDR3 size: 15 residues. V lost 5 bases and J 0 bases, leaving 10 bases between the germline ends. Germline values: CDR1 MNHEY, CDR2 SMNVEV (reference sequence).

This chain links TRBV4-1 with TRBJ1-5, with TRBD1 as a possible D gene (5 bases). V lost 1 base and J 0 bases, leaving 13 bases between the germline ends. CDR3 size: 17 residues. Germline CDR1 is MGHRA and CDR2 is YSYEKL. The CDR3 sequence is CASSQVRTPYSNQPQHF. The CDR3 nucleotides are TGCGCCAGCAGCCAAGTGAGGACACCATATAGCAATCAGCCCCAGCATTTT.

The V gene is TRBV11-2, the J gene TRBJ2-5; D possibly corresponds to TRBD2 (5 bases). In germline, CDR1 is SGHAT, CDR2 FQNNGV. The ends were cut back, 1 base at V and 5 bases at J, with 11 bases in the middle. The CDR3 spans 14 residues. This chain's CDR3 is CASSLGYPGETQYF. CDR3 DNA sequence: TGTGCCAGCAGCTTAGGGTATCCGGGGGAGACCCAGTACTTC.

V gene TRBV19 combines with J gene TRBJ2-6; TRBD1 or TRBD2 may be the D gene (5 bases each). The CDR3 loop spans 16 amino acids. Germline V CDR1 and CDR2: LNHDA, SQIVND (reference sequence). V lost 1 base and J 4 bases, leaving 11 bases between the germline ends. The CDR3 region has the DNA TGTGCCAGTAGTATAGGAGGGGTGAGAGGGGCCAACGTCCTGACTTTC. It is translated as CASSIGGVRGANVLTF.

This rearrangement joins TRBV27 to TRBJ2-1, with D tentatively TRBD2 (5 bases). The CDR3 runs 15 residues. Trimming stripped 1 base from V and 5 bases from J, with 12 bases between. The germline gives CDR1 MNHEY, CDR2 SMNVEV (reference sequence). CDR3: CASSLWAGINNEQFF. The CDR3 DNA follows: TGTGCCAGCAGTTTATGGGCCGGGATTAACAATGAGCAGTTCTTC.

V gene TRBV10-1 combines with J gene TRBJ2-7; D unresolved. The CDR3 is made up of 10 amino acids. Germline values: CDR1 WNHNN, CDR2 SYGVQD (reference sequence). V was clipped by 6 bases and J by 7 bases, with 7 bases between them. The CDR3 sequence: CASRKGEQYF. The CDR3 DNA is TGCGCCAGCAGGAAAGGAGAGCAGTACTTC.

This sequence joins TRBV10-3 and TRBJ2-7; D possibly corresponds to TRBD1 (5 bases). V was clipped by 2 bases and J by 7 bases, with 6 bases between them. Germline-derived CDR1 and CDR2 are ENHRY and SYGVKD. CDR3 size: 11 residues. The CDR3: CAISERGEQYF. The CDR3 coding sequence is TGTGCCATCAGTGAGAGGGGTGAGCAGTACTTC.

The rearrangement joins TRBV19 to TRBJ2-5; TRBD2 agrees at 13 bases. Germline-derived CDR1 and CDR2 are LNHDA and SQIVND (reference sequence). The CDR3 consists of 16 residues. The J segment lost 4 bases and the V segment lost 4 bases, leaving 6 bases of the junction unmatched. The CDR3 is CASSRTSGGFGETQYF. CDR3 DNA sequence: TGTGCCAGTAGTAGGACTAGCGGGGGATTCGGAGAGACCCAGTACTTC. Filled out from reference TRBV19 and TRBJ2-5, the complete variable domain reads DGGITQSPKYLFRKEGQNVTLSCEQNLNHDAMYWYRQDPGQGLRLIYYSQIVNDFQKGDIAEGYSVSREKKESFPLTVTSAQKNPTAFYLCASSRTSGGFGETQYFGPGTRLLVL.

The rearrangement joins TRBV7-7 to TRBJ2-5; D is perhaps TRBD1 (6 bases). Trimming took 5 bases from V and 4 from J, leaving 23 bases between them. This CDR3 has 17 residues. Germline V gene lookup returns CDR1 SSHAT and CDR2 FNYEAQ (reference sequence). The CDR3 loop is CASSPRGLEGVPETQYF. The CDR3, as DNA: TGTGCCAGCAGCCCCCGTGGGCTAGAGGGGGTCCCAGAGACCCAGTACTTC.